The T cell receptor beta chain described here comes from a study of T cells in Graves' hyperthyroidism and ophthalmopathy. This sample holds PBMCs from about 10 ml fresh peripheral blood. This clonotype was recorded many times. Amplification targeted TCR beta CDR3 regions from RNA transcripts. Primed by the HTBI set, a first-round RT-PCR was run on the TCR CDR3. TCRdb passed the multiplex PCR reads through MiXCR, listing each CDR3 protein once. Of some 530,000 distinct CDR3 sequences in the sample, 22% were seen once. Trimming cost V 6 bases and J 6 bases; bases outside gene matches: 9. CDR3 size: 15 residues. Per the germline V gene, CDR1 is SNHLY and CDR2 is FYNNEI.

The chain combines TRBV2 with TRBJ2-1, with TRBD2 matching over 9 bases. The receptor was isolated from a woman aged 70-85 years with Graves' ophthalmopathy. Sequencing was carried out using blood. CDR3 sequence: CASSLAGTSPNEQFF. The CDR3, as DNA: TGTGCCAGCAGCCTGGCCGGGACTAGCCCCAATGAGCAGTTCTTC. Variable domain in full (rest from reference TRBV2 and TRBJ2-1): EPEVTQTPSHQVTQMGQEVILRCVPISNHLYFYWYRQILGQKVEFLVSFYNNEISEKSEIFDDQFSVERPDGSNFTLKIRSTKLEDSAMYFCASSLAGTSPNEQFFGPGTRLTVL.